This T cell receptor (beta chain) originates from a study of cytomegalovirus exposure and HLA in healthy donors. PCR primers comprised 60 Vbeta and 13 Jbeta primers. The table came from immunoSEQ multiplex PCR; TCRdb's copy has only in-frame clones and leaves some out. This table holds 93,000 or so clones, about 83% found once. The CDR3 is 16 residues long. Germline CDR1 and CDR2: SGHDT and YYEEEE. Trimming shortened V by 1 base and J by 5 bases, and 15 bases separated the two germline ends. This receptor was obtained from a woman younger than 30 in good health and CMV-seropositive. This chain joins TRBV5-6 and TRBJ2-2; TRBD1 is a possible D gene (6 bases). The sequenced sample consisted of PBMCs. The DNA for the CDR3 is TGTGCCAGCAGCTTGAAGACAGGAAGTGGGACCGGGGAGCTGTTTTTT. Amino acid sequence: CASSLKTGSGTGELFF.